The sequence of this TCR beta chain was determined in a study of esophageal squamous cell carcinoma under preoperative chemotherapy. The overall study: Samples included peripheral blood T cells as well as tumor-infiltrating lymphocytes.

Study-level results: After chemotherapy, TCR diversity rose significantly in peripheral T cells but not in tumor-infiltrating lymphocytes. Clonal contraction, more than amplification, hit abundant clones after paclitaxel-nedaplatin.

Regarding this clonotype: Its antigen is still unknown. A read error may account for a junction end that differs from germline.

MiXCR, run by TCRdb on the PCR reads, gives a single entry per CDR3 protein. The repertoire holds roughly 30,000 distinct CDR3 sequences, with under 55% as singletons. Time point indicated: before preoperative PTX-NDP chemotherapy. Before surgery, patients were given preoperative paclitaxel-nedaplatin chemotherapy. This receptor was obtained from a human donor with esophageal squamous cell carcinoma. The donor label of this sample is uncertain. This sample was gathered from a patient given preoperative chemotherapy.

The chain's CDR3 is CASSASGLRAKNMQYF. The DNA of the CDR3 is TGTGCCAGCAGCGCATCGGGGCTGAGAGCCAAAAACATGCAGTACTTT. The chain uses TRBV7-2 and TRBJ2-4; either TRBD1 or TRBD2 may supply D (5 bases each). CDR3 size: 16 residues. CDR1 and CDR2 (germline): SGHTA, FQGNSA.